The 12 T cell receptor beta chains listed next were all sequenced from one sample in a study of blood T cell repertoires in COVID-19. Sequenced by immunoSEQ multiplex PCR; TCRdb stores in-frame clones only, minus some. The sample yields roughly 160,000 clones, 70% to 85% seen once. Material: PBMCs or T cells enriched from blood (not recorded which). The receptors shown here come from a man aged 50 or older who had recovered from COVID-19.

This sequence joins TRBV3-1 (or the pseudogene TRBV3-2) and TRBJ1-2; D is possibly TRBD1 (5 bases). V was shortened by 1 base and J by 7 bases, with 10 bases between the two germline ends. Germline-derived CDR1 and CDR2 are LGHDT and YNNKEL (reference sequence). This CDR3 is 13 amino acids long. CDR3 region: CASSQGQGSGYTF. CDR3 in DNA: TGTGCCAGCAGCCAAGGTCAGGGTTCTGGCTACACCTTC.

This sequence joins TRBV3-1 (or the pseudogene TRBV3-2) and TRBJ2-2; perhaps TRBD2 as D (7 bases). CDR1 is LGHDT, CDR2 YNNKEL, per germline (reference sequence). This CDR3 contains 15 residues. V was cut by 4 bases and J by 4 bases, with 13 bases left in between. This CDR3 reads CASSPRGAGTGELFF. The CDR3 DNA is TGTGCCAGCAGCCCACGGGGGGCGGGCACCGGGGAGCTGTTTTTT.

The chain joins TRBV28 to TRBJ1-3, with D perhaps TRBD1 (6 bases). The germline V gene encodes CDR1 MDHEN and CDR2 SYDVKM. The V end lost 6 bases, the J end lost 0 bases, and 12 bases lay between the germline ends. This CDR3 comprises 15 residues. This CDR3 reads CASSLTGRSGNTIYF. In DNA, the CDR3 is TGTGCCAGCAGCCTGACAGGCCGCTCTGGAAACACCATATATTTT.

The gene calls are TRBV5-1 and TRBJ2-7; D is unclear. V gave up 4 bases and J gave up 0 bases, with 14 bases separating them. CDR3 length: 15 residues. Germline V gene lookup returns CDR1 SGHRS and CDR2 YFSETQ. The CDR3 here is CASSLYARSSYEQYF. CDR3 in DNA: TGCGCCAGCAGCCTATACGCGCGGAGCTCCTACGAGCAGTACTTC.

This clone was seen only once. The V call is TRBV9, the J call TRBJ2-1, with 12 bases that match TRBD2. From germline, CDR1 is SGDLS and CDR2 YYNGEE. CDR3 length equals 17 residues. Losses at the gene ends were 2 bases for V and 0 bases for J; bases not matched to a gene: 3. The CDR3 sequence is CASSVRTSGDSYNEQFF. The CDR3 bases are TGTGCCAGCAGCGTCAGGACTAGCGGGGACTCCTACAATGAGCAGTTCTTC.

The CDR3 loop is CASSFRRGGTDTQYF. CDR3 DNA sequence: TGTGCCAGCAGCTTCCGTCGGGGGGGGACAGATACGCAGTATTTT. The chain uses TRBV5-6 and TRBJ2-3; 8 bases match TRBD2. The CDR3 covers 15 residues. Trimming removed 2 bases from V and 3 bases from J; junction bases left unmatched: 5. The germline V gene encodes CDR1 SGHDT and CDR2 YYEEEE. The complete variable domain, with remaining parts taken from reference TRBV5-6 and TRBJ2-3, reads DAGVTQSPTHLIKTRGQQVTLRCSPKSGHDTVSWYQQALGQGPQFIFQYYEEEERQRGNFPDRFSGHQFPNYSSELNVNALLLGDSALYLCASSFRRGGTDTQYFGPGTRLTVL.

The chain couples TRBV19 to TRBJ2-7; perhaps TRBD1 as D (6 bases). Germline V gene lookup returns CDR1 LNHDA and CDR2 SQIVND (reference sequence). The V and J ends lost 3 bases and 6 bases respectively, with 18 bases between them. This CDR3 has 15 residues. Here the CDR3 DNA reads TGTGCCAGTAGTATCCAGGGGACGAGAAGTGTCGAGCAGTACTTC. Amino acid sequence: CASSIQGTRSVEQYF.

V usage is TRBV7-9 and J usage is TRBJ1-2, with D perhaps matching TRBD1 (6 bases). The CDR3 has 15 residues. V gave up 4 bases and J gave up 5 bases, with 17 bases separating them. Germline loops: CDR1 SEHNR, CDR2 FQNEAQ (reference sequence). For the CDR3, the DNA is TGTGCCAGCAGCTCTCAGACAGGAATAGGGTATGGCTACACCTTC. Translation: CASSSQTGIGYGYTF. Drawing the rest from reference TRBV7-9 and TRBJ1-2, the complete variable domain is DTGVSQNPRHKITKRGQNVTFRCDPISEHNRLYWYRQTLGQGPEFLTYFQNEAQLEKSRLLSDRFSAERPKGSFSTLEIQRTEQGDSAMYLCASSSQTGIGYGYTFGSGTRLTVV.

This clone was detected only once. The chain has TRBV7-9 and TRBJ1-2; TRBD1 aligns across 9 bases. The CDR3 is made up of 13 amino acids. J gave up 8 bases and V 3 bases, and 4 bases lay outside the gene matches. CDR1 is SEHNR and CDR2 is FQNEAQ in the germline V gene (reference sequence). CDR3 sequence (DNA): TGTGCCAGCAGCTTTGGGGACAGGGAAGGCTACACCTTC. It specifies CASSFGDREGYTF.

The chain has TRBV6-5 and TRBJ1-6, with a tentative D call TRBD1 (5 bases). V lost 5 bases and J lost 14, with 22 bases in between. The CDR3 has 15 residues. Germline-derived CDR1 and CDR2 are MNHEY and SVGAGI. The CDR3 region has the DNA TGTGCCAGCAGTCAATCTTCGACAGCCCTGCAGACCCTCCACTTT. Translating gives CASSQSSTALQTLHF.

This clone has a single count. The chain joins TRBV7-9 to TRBJ2-7; D call uncertain. Per germline, CDR1 SEHNR and CDR2 FQNEAQ (reference sequence). V was shortened by 5 bases and J by 4 bases, with 15 bases between the two germline ends. The CDR3 sequence is 14 residues long. The CDR3 sequence: CASSHPTVPYEQYF. CDR3 bases: TGTGCCAGCAGCCACCCTACCGTCCCTTACGAGCAGTACTTC.

The chain uses TRBV10-3 and TRBJ1-2; D unresolved. The CDR3 sequence is 13 residues long. Between the trimmed V and J ends, which lost 7 bases and 4 bases, there was a span of 13 bases. Per germline, CDR1 ENHRY and CDR2 SYGVKD. The CDR3 DNA is TGTGCCATCAAGAACGACGGCGGCTATGGCTACACCTTC. Protein product: CAIKNDGGYGYTF.